This TCR beta chain was documented in a study of T cells in Graves' hyperthyroidism and ophthalmopathy. Study summary: Before treatment of any kind, peripheral blood was taken at initial diagnosis.

This clonotype was picked up many times. Its antigen is unidentified. Stable disease denoted Graves' hyperthyroidism without ophthalmopathy progression within 18 months. Study-level findings and limits: Stable hyperthyroidism was told apart from ophthalmopathy by a model built on 13 V-J features. Most thyroid clonotypes expanded above 0.001 appeared in blood too.

Authors of the study amplified TCR beta CDR3 regions from RNA transcripts. The TCR CDR3 first-round RT-PCR relied on the HTBI primer set. TCRdb recomputed calls from the multiplex PCR reads with MiXCR, one row per CDR3 protein. Counted here are hundreds of thousands of distinct CDR3 sequences, roughly 37% occurring once; the ten biggest clones make up around 9.3%. The CDR3 loop spans 13 amino acids. Germline CDR1 is SNHLY and CDR2 is FYNNEI. Trimming took 3 bases from V and 3 from J, leaving 8 bases between them. The J gene is TRBJ1-1, the V gene TRBV2; D is unresolved. Sequenced input: blood. The TCR originated in a man in his late teens or twenties with Graves' hyperthyroidism. In DNA, the CDR3 is TGTGCCAGCAGTGATAACGCTGACACTGAAGCTTTCTTT. Its protein product is CASSDNADTEAFF.